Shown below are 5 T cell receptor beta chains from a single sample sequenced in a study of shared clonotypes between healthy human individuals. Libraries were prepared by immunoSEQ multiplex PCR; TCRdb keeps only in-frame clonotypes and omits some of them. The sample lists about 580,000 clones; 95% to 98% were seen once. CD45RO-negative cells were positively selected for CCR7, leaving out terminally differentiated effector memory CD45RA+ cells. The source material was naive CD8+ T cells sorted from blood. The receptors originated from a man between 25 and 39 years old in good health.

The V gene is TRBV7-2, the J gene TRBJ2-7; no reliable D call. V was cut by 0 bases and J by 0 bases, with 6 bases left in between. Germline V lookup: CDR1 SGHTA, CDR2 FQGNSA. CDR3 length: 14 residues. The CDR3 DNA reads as TGTGCCAGCAGCTTAGCTGGCAACTCCTACGAGCAGTACTTC. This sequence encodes CASSLAGNSYEQYF.

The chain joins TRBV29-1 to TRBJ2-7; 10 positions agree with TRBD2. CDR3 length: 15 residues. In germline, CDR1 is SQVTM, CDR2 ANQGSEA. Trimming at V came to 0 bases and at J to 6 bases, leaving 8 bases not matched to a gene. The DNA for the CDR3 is TGCAGCGTTGAAGATCCGGGACTAGCGTCGACCGAGCAGTACTTC. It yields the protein CSVEDPGLASTEQYF.

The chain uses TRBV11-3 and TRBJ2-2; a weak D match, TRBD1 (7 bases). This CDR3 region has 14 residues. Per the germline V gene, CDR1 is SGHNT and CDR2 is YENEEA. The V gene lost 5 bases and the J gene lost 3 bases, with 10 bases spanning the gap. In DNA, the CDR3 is TGTGCCAGCAGCGGAGGGACAGACACCGGGGAGCTGTTTTTT. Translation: CASSGGTDTGELFF.

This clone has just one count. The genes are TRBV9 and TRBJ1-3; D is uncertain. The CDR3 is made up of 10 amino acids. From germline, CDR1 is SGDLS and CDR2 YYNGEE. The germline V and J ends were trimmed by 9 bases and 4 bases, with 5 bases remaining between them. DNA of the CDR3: TGTGCCACAGGCGGAAACACCATATATTTT. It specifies CATGGNTIYF.

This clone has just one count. CDR3 coding DNA: TGTGCCTGGAGTGCAGGGATCGGGTACGAGCAGTACTTC. This encodes CAWSAGIGYEQYF. The chain couples TRBV30 to TRBJ2-7; possible D gene TRBD1, 5 bases. V was shortened by 1 base and J by 4 bases, with 11 bases between the two germline ends. The CDR3 is 13 residues long. CDR1 and CDR2 from the germline V gene are GTSNPN and SVGIG (reference sequence). The variable domain in full, with the rest retrieved from reference TRBV30 and TRBJ2-7, is SQTIHQWPATLVQPVGSPLSLECTVEGTSNPNLYWYRQAAGRGLQLLFYSVGIGQISSEVPQNLSASRPQDRQFILSSKKLLLSDSGFYLCAWSAGIGYEQYFGPGTRLTVT.